A single sample is the source of the 3 T cell receptor beta chains below, sequenced in a study of blood T cell repertoires in COVID-19. The assay was immunoSEQ multiplex PCR, and TCRdb's table has in-frame clones only and misses some. Of approximately 160,000 clones in the sample, around 83% were seen once. Sequencing used peripheral blood. The source of these receptors is a woman aged 55-70 years with COVID-19, enrolled during active disease.

The V call is TRBV5-6, the J call TRBJ1-2; D not certain. The CDR3 loop spans 16 amino acids. Germline V gene data show CDR1 as SGHDT and CDR2 as YYEEEE. With 2 bases removed from V and 3 bases from J, the gap between germline ends came to 17 bases. The CDR3 reads CASSFVGAFAYYGYTF. The DNA of the CDR3 is TGTGCCAGCAGCTTCGTGGGCGCCTTTGCGTACTATGGCTACACCTTC.

V is TRBV14 and J is TRBJ2-1; D call uncertain. Per germline, CDR1 SGHDN and CDR2 FVKESK. Deletions cut 1 base from V and 7 bases from J, with 11 bases between. CDR3 size: 14 residues. CDR3 region: CASSQGFNWNEQFF. In nucleotides, the CDR3 is TGTGCCAGCAGCCAAGGGTTCAACTGGAATGAGCAGTTCTTC.

The V call is TRBV18, the J call TRBJ1-3, with 7 bases lining up with TRBD1. In germline, CDR1 is KGHSH, CDR2 LQKENI. V shed 4 bases and J 0 bases; nucleotides not matched to a gene: 3. This CDR3 spans 15 amino acids. This CDR3 reads CASSLGTVSGNTIYF. The CDR3 region has the DNA TGTGCCAGCTCACTAGGGACAGTCTCTGGAAACACCATATATTTT.